This T cell receptor (beta chain) was profiled in a study of shared clonotypes between healthy human individuals. Study results and caveats: Clonotypes shared by all four donors outscored non-shared clonotypes in generation probability. Across four donors, naive CD4 shared 4.5% to 6%, naive CD8 about 3.2%, memory CD4 2% to 2.5%, memory CD8 about 0.4%.

This clone was counted once. The antigen is not known. The V end was cut by 0 bases, the J end by 4 bases, with 18 bases between. Germline CDR1 MNHNS, CDR2 SASEGT. CDR3 length equals 17 residues. Profiling relied on immunoSEQ multiplex PCR, and the TCRdb table lists in-frame clones only, not all of them. The sample lists some 2.3 million clones; over 85% were seen once. Both subsets, CD45RA+ naive and CD45RA-negative memory, were split from the CD4+ cells. This clonotype was sampled from a young man in good health. Some clones in this sample may be carry-over from other donors' samples. The J gene is TRBJ2-5, the V gene TRBV6-1, with D tentatively TRBD2 (5 bases). Sequences were obtained from naive CD4+ T cells from PBMCs. Subset specified: CD45RA+ positively selected. The CDR3 region is CASSEAHRAGLGETQYF. Here the CDR3 DNA reads TGTGCCAGCAGTGAAGCACATAGGGCGGGTCTAGGAGAGACCCAGTACTTC.